The T cell receptor (beta chain) under discussion was sequenced for a study of cytomegalovirus exposure and HLA in healthy donors. PCR amplification relied on 60 Vbeta primers (plus 13 Jbeta primers). Some clones are missing from TCRdb's copy, which holds only in-frame ones; the method was immunoSEQ multiplex PCR. This sample has 200,000 to 300,000 clones, with approximately 84% found just once. In germline, CDR1 is SNHLY, CDR2 FYNNEI. The CDR3 has 15 amino acids. J gave up 6 bases and V 5 bases, and 5 bases lay outside the gene matches. The gene calls are TRBV2 and TRBJ2-1, with TRBD2 identical over 12 bases. Sequenced material: PBMCs. This receptor was taken from a girl aged 2 to 10 in good health and CMV-seronegative. The CDR3 DNA sequence: TGTGCCAGCAGTCTTACTAGCGGGGGGCTCAATGAGCAGTTCTTC. It encodes CASSLTSGGLNEQFF.